Below, 4 T cell receptor beta chains from the same sample are listed, as sequenced in a study of cytomegalovirus exposure and HLA in healthy donors. It was with 60 Vbeta and 13 Jbeta primers that the PCR ran. Data came from immunoSEQ multiplex PCR; TCRdb stores just in-frame clones and leaves some out. The data show 98,000 or so clones, 70% to 85% seen once. Sequencing was carried out using PBMCs. The receptors stem from a woman aged 18-29 years in good health and CMV-seropositive.

This chain connects TRBV6-4 to TRBJ2-3; D is perhaps TRBD2 (7 bases). In germline, CDR1 is MRHNA, CDR2 SNTAGT. The CDR3 is made up of 15 amino acids. The ends were cut back, 4 bases at V and 3 bases at J, with 14 bases in the middle. The chain's CDR3 is CASSAQGGGTDTQYF. In DNA, the CDR3 is TGTGCCAGCAGTGCACAGGGAGGGGGTACAGATACGCAGTATTTT.

J is TRBJ2-6 and V is TRBV7-9, with 7 nucleotides matching TRBD1. The germline V gene has CDR1 SEHNR and CDR2 FQNEAQ (reference sequence). V was pared by 6 bases and J by 1 base, with 3 bases of the junction left unmatched. The CDR3 covers 15 residues. The CDR3 region is CASRRTGSGANVLTF. CDR3 DNA: TGTGCCAGCAGACGGACAGGTTCTGGGGCCAACGTCCTGACTTTC.

CDR3 region: CASSSRQGEPQHF. DNA for the CDR3: TGTGCCAGCAGTTCCCGACAGGGAGAGCCCCAGCATTTT. This chain uses TRBV6-1 with TRBJ1-5, with 7 bases matching TRBD1. Germline trimming cut 5 bases from V and 8 bases from J; bases unmatched to any gene: 6. The CDR3 runs to 13 residues. Germline V gene lookup returns CDR1 MNHNS and CDR2 SASEGT.

V is TRBV28 and J is TRBJ2-6; TRBD2 agrees at 9 bases. CDR1 and CDR2 (germline): MDHEN, SYDVKM. CDR3 size: 17 residues. V gave up 5 bases and J gave up 1 base; unmatched junction bases: 6. Here the CDR3 DNA reads TGTGCCAGCAGTCCGCTAGCGGGAAGGTCTGGGGCCAACGTCCTGACTTTC. This codes for CASSPLAGRSGANVLTF.